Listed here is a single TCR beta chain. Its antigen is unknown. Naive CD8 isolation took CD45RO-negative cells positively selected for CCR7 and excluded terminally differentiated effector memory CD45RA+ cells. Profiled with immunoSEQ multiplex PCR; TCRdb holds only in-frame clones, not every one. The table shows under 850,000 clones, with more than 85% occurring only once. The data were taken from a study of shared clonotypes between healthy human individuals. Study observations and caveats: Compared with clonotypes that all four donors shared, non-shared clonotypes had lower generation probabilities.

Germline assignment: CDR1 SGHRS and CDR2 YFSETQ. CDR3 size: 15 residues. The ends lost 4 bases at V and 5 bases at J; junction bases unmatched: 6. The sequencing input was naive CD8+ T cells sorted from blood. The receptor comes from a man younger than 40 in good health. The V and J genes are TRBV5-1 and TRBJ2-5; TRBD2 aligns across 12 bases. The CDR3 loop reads CASSQLAGGGETQYF. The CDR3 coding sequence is TGCGCCAGCAGCCAACTAGCGGGAGGCGGGGAGACCCAGTACTTC.